There are a few counts of the clone carrying this T cell receptor beta chain. The antigen remains undetermined. The CDR3 is made up of 14 amino acids. V dropped 1 base and J dropped 2 bases, with 7 bases sitting between them. Germline V gene data show CDR1 as SNHLY and CDR2 as FYNNEI. The primer mix had 60 Vbeta and 13 Jbeta primers. Assay: immunoSEQ multiplex PCR; the TCRdb copy retains only in-frame clones and omits some. The profile shows about 160,000 clones, around three quarters of them singletons. This sample is drawn from a study of cytomegalovirus exposure and HLA in healthy donors. General observations from the study: Prior analysis indicated that the majority of TCR beta V segments exhibited productivity approximately 90% or approximately 30% of the time. There were 150 to 200 TCR beta chains listed as cytomegalovirus-associated. It was reportedly the case that the classifier diagnosed cytomegalovirus status with high specificity and sensitivity.

The chain recombines TRBV2 with TRBJ2-3; possibly TRBD1 for D (5 bases). Sequenced input: PBMCs. The clonotype comes from a woman in her thirties or forties in good health and CMV-seronegative. CDR3 residues: CASSEEQATDTQYF. CDR3 DNA: TGTGCCAGCAGTGAAGAACAGGCCACAGATACGCAGTATTTT.